These 6 T cell receptor beta chains share one sample of origin, sequenced in a study of control samples from healthy donors and cancer patients. Sequenced by immunoSEQ multiplex PCR; TCRdb stores in-frame clones only, minus some. The table has just under 150,000 clones, approximately 92% seen once. Sequencing was performed on blood. These receptors were taken from a young man in good health.

The J gene is TRBJ1-1, the V gene TRBV12-5, with a tentative D call TRBD1 (5 bases). Germline CDR1 LGHNT, CDR2 FRNRAP. Trimming removed 0 bases at V and 0 bases at J, with 14 bases between. The CDR3 length is 17 residues. The CDR3 bases are TGTGCTAGTGGTTTGGTACTGATACGGGGGATGAACACTGAAGCTTTCTTT. It specifies CASGLVLIRGMNTEAFF.

The CDR3 DNA sequence: TGTGCCAGTAGTTGGCCGATGGGGATGAACACTGAAGCTTTCTTT. Protein: CASSWPMGMNTEAFF. The chain joins TRBV19 to TRBJ1-1; D uncertain. The CDR3 covers 15 residues. The germline V gene has CDR1 LNHDA and CDR2 SQIVND (reference sequence). Trimming took 5 bases from V and 0 from J, leaving 13 bases between them.

V and J are TRBV28 and TRBJ1-2, with 10 positions matching TRBD1. CDR1 and CDR2 from the germline V gene are MDHEN and SYDVKM. Trimming took 5 bases from V and 7 from J; bases not matched to a gene: 7. There are 14 residues in the CDR3. The CDR3 spells CASSEGDRGVGYTF. The CDR3 DNA follows: TGTGCCAGCAGTGAAGGGGACAGGGGAGTTGGCTACACCTTC.

This sequence joins TRBV19 and TRBJ1-1; maybe TRBD1 (5 bases). CDR3 length: 14 residues. Germline V gene data show CDR1 as LNHDA and CDR2 as SQIVND (reference sequence). Deletions cut 3 bases from V and 4 bases from J, with 12 bases between. DNA for the CDR3: TGTGCCAGTAGTATGAGGGCAGGGAGCACTGAAGCTTTCTTT. This codes for CASSMRAGSTEAFF.

The V gene is TRBV4-1, the J gene TRBJ1-1; TRBD1 aligns across 7 bases. The germline CDR1 and CDR2 sequences are MGHRA and YSYEKL. The CDR3 covers 13 residues. J was trimmed by 3 bases and V by 8 bases; bases with no gene match: 6. The CDR3 DNA is TGCGCCAGCGGAGACAGGGAGGACACTGAAGCTTTCTTT. Translated, it gives CASGDREDTEAFF.

The chain couples TRBV27 to TRBJ2-7; no clear D. The length of the CDR3 is 13 residues. Germline loops: CDR1 MNHEY, CDR2 SMNVEV (reference sequence). V was trimmed by 0 bases and J by 4 bases, leaving 7 bases between them. CDR3 in DNA: TGTGCCAGCAGTTTATCGGTGGATTACGAGCAGTACTTC. Its protein product is CASSLSVDYEQYF.